Included here is one T cell receptor beta chain sequence, with context. The data derive from a study of blood T cell repertoires in COVID-19. Across the study: Samples representing acute and convalescent COVID-19 were sourced from the United States, Italy and Spain. Nucleic acid was either cDNA or gDNA, and it came from T cells, B-cell-depleted T cells, or PBMCs.

Original analysis: Researchers report that nucleated cell counts were estimated from reference gene primer amplification. Using immunoSEQ multiplex PCR, the repertoire was profiled, and TCRdb retains in-frame clones only, with some absent. For V, J and clone size, that table is used; D and trimming come from the DNA. The profile covers approximately 40,000 clones, with about 80% appearing a single time and 2.6% taken by the ten largest. CDR3 length equals 16 residues. The J segment lost 2 bases and the V segment lost 0 bases, leaving 6 bases of the junction unmatched. CDR1 is SGDLS and CDR2 is YYNGEE in the germline V gene.

The rearrangement uses TRBV9 and TRBJ2-7; TRBD2 agrees at 9 bases. This sequence originates from a woman between 55 and 75 years old with acute or convalescent COVID-19. Sequencing was done on a sample of peripheral blood. The CDR3 DNA is TGTGCCAGCAGCGTAGAGGGGCTAGCGGGACCCTACGAGCAGTACTTC. Its protein is CASSVEGLAGPYEQYF.